This T cell receptor beta chain emerged from a study of breast tumors, draining lymph nodes, adjacent tissues. One entry per CDR3 protein, called by TCRdb with MiXCR from the multiplex PCR reads. The sample yields about 200,000 distinct CDR3 sequences, approximately 30% seen once. Axillary draining lymph nodes of breast cancer patients supplied the node samples. Findings and caveats of the study: Compared with lymph nodes, tumors were less diverse; compared with nontumor tissue, more. Findings are consistent with lymph node origin and intratumoral expansion of most tumor T cells. Tumor and nontumor repertoires were significantly more similar in luminal-like than in basal-like breast cancer. Tumor T cell lymph node origin was a supported hypothesis, not proven.

The length of the CDR3 is 11 residues. Germline V gene lookup returns CDR1 DFQATT and CDR2 SNEGSKA (reference sequence). Ten or more counts support this clonotype. Its antigen remains unidentified. Its ends do not fully match the called genes, so a read error is possible. The genes are TRBV20-1 and TRBJ2-5; D is possibly TRBD2 (6 bases). Sequencing was performed on axillary lymph node tissue. The sequence was obtained from a female donor with breast cancer. Some clones in this sample may be carry-over from other donors' samples. Here the CDR3 DNA reads TGCAGTGCTGGGGGGATGGAGACCCAGTCCTTC. Translated: CSAGGMETQSF.